This is a list of T cell receptor beta chains from one sample in a study of regulatory T cells in long-lasting Graves disease. TCRdb re-analysed the multiplex PCR reads in MiXCR, keeping a single row per CDR3 protein. The sample gives approximately 360,000 distinct CDR3 sequences, 12% of which show up once; approximately 17% is in the top ten. This sample also belongs to another study, concerning T cells in Graves' hyperthyroidism and ophthalmopathy.

The sample consisted of peripheral blood mononuclear cells (PBMCs), taken at new diagnosis, from a patient treated with antithyroid drugs. All receptors come from a young woman with Graves disease. CDR3s include the opening cysteine and the closing phenylalanine or tryptophan. A D gene is named only where the DNA matches it firmly. Only part of the rows carry a size: once, few, many, or a class if the clone is expanded.

v_call,clone_size,j_call,d_call,cdr3_aa,cdr3_nt
TRBV27,NA,TRBJ1-2,NA,CASSLWGDDYGYTF,TGTGCCAGCAGTTTATGGGGAGACGACTATGGCTACACCTTC
TRBV7-9,NA,TRBJ2-7,NA,CASSPPIIQGRPYEQYF,TGTGCCAGCAGCCCCCCAATCATTCAAGGCCGCCCCTACGAGCAGTACTTC
TRBV27,once,TRBJ2-7,NA,CARGGSARDIYEQYF,TGTGCCAGAGGGGGGTCGGCGCGGGACATTTACGAGCAGTACTTC
TRBV20-1,few,TRBJ1-5,NA,CSASERSNQSQHF,TGCAGTGCTAGTGAGAGAAGCAATCAGTCCCAGCATTTT
TRBV11-2,many,TRBJ2-4,TRBD2,CASSFGGGGNIQYF,TGTGCCAGCAGCTTTGGCGGGGGGGGAAATATTCAGTACTTC
TRBV10-3,NA,TRBJ2-3,TRBD1,CAINSGQVGDTQYF,TGTGCCATCAACTCGGGACAGGTGGGGGATACGCAGTATTTT
TRBV12-3/TRBV12-4,many,TRBJ2-7,TRBD1,CASSEVQGRTAAPYEQYF,TGTGCCAGCAGTGAGGTACAGGGGAGAACCGCGGCGCCCTACGAGCAGTACTTC
TRBV20-1,NA,TRBJ2-3,NA,CSASYGPYPDTQYF,TGCAGTGCTAGTTATGGCCCCTACCCAGATACGCAGTATTTT
TRBV4-1,NA,TRBJ2-2,NA,CASSQVRDTGELFF,TGCGCCAGCAGCCAAGTCAGGGATACCGGGGAGCTGTTTTTT
TRBV28,many,TRBJ1-2,NA,CASRAAINYGYTF,TGTGCCAGCAGAGCAGCTATCAACTATGGCTACACCTTC
TRBV6-1,many,TRBJ1-4,NA,CASRPRGRTNEKLFF,TGTGCCAGCAGACCCCGGGGGCGGACTAATGAAAAACTGTTTTTT
TRBV20-1,NA,TRBJ1-3,NA,CSAVNLLSSGNTIYF,TGCAGTGCCGTAAACCTTCTGAGCTCTGGAAACACCATATATTTT
TRBV9,many,TRBJ2-1,NA,CASSVGGIDEQFF,TGTGCCAGCAGCGTGGGAGGTATCGATGAGCAGTTCTTC
TRBV7-9,many,TRBJ2-5,TRBD1,CASSSGQGETQYF,TGTGCCAGCAGCTCGGGACAGGGGGAGACCCAGTACTTC
TRBV20-1,NA,TRBJ2-5,TRBD1,CSAPPTYRGTHLDQETQYF,TGCAGTGCCCCCCCGACCTACAGGGGGACACACCTAGACCAAGAGACCCAGTACTTC
TRBV20-1,many,TRBJ2-1,TRBD2,CSARDLGTRDEQFF,TGCAGTGCTAGAGATCTTGGGACTAGGGATGAGCAGTTCTTC
TRBV28,few,TRBJ2-7,TRBD1,CASSFPGQGTYEQYF,TGTGCCAGCAGTTTTCCGGGACAGGGAACCTACGAGCAGTACTTC
TRBV27,NA,TRBJ2-7,NA,CASRKTENYEQYF,TGTGCCAGCAGGAAGACAGAGAACTACGAGCAGTACTTC
TRBV5-4,once,TRBJ1-6,NA,CASSSGLKTSPLHF,TGTGCCAGCAGCTCCGGACTTAAGACTTCACCCCTCCACTTT
TRBV11-2,many,TRBJ2-2,NA,CASRSPGGTGELFF,TGTGCCAGCAGGTCACCCGGGGGTACCGGGGAGCTGTTTTTT
TRBV2,NA,TRBJ2-2,TRBD1,CASSGQGVTNAGELFF,TGTGCCAGCAGTGGTCAGGGGGTAACGAACGCCGGGGAGCTGTTTTTT
TRBV5-1,many,TRBJ2-1,NA,CASSLDGGTYYNEQFF,TGCGCCAGCAGCTTGGATGGGGGTACGTACTACAATGAGCAGTTCTTC
TRBV28,many,TRBJ2-4,TRBD1,CASSLLPGTGRFLAKNIQYF,TGTGCCAGCAGTTTACTACCCGGGACAGGGCGTTTTCTAGCCAAAAACATTCAGTACTTC
TRBV7-2,NA,TRBJ1-2,NA,CASSLVSGGQYTF,TGTGCCAGCAGCTTAGTCAGCGGGGGCCAATACACCTTC
TRBV20-1,NA,TRBJ2-1,NA,CSASLGIRSYNEQFF,TGCAGTGCTAGTTTGGGGATACGGTCCTACAATGAGCAGTTCTTC
TRBV5-1,many,TRBJ1-3,NA,CASSLGGSSGNTIYF,TGCGCCAGCAGCTTGGGCGGGAGCTCTGGAAACACCATATATTTT
TRBV28,many,TRBJ1-2,TRBD1,CASSLGQGSHGYTF,TGTGCCAGCAGCCTGGGACAGGGATCCCATGGCTACACCTTC
TRBV11-2,many,TRBJ2-7,TRBD1,CASSSIAGTGEEQYF,TGTGCCAGCAGCTCTATTGCCGGGACAGGGGAAGAGCAGTACTTC
TRBV20-1,many,TRBJ2-7,TRBD2,CSAQVAGGPGEQYF,TGCAGTGCTCAGGTAGCGGGAGGGCCGGGTGAGCAGTACTTC
TRBV7-9,many,TRBJ2-5,TRBD2,CASSYASGRGETQYF,TGTGCCAGCAGCTACGCTAGCGGGAGAGGGGAGACCCAGTACTTC
TRBV24-1,many,TRBJ2-7,NA,CATSDLRLGAPRGGHEQYF,TGTGCCACCAGTGATTTACGCCTCGGAGCGCCGAGGGGTGGCCACGAGCAGTACTTC
TRBV5-4,many,TRBJ1-2,TRBD1,CASSLRHDRDRYTF,TGTGCCAGCAGCTTGCGCCACGACAGGGACCGCTACACCTTC
TRBV6-2/TRBV6-3,NA,TRBJ2-1,TRBD2,CASRREAGGNEQFF,TGTGCCAGCAGACGGGAGGCGGGGGGGAATGAGCAGTTCTTC
TRBV2,many,TRBJ1-1,NA,CASSEAGADTEAFF,TGTGCCAGCAGTGAGGCAGGGGCGGACACTGAAGCTTTCTTT
TRBV6-2/TRBV6-3,many,TRBJ2-1,TRBD1,CASSYQGPPSGGEQFF,TGTGCCAGCAGTTACCAGGGCCCGCCCTCAGGGGGTGAGCAGTTCTTC
TRBV24-1,many,TRBJ2-3,NA,CATSDSGDFLPPDTQYF,TGTGCCACCAGTGATTCCGGGGACTTCCTACCCCCAGATACGCAGTATTTT
TRBV27,few,TRBJ2-7,NA,CASSPRTYSYEQYF,TGTGCCAGCAGTCCCCGGACGTACTCCTACGAGCAGTACTTC
TRBV30,many,TRBJ1-5,NA,CAWSLPRGANQPQHF,TGTGCCTGGAGCCTCCCCCGAGGGGCGAATCAGCCCCAGCATTTT
TRBV30,many,TRBJ1-1,NA,CAWEGNTEAFF,TGTGCCTGGGAGGGGAACACTGAAGCTTTCTTT
TRBV4-3,few,TRBJ1-5,NA,CASSQGAANQPQHF,TGCGCCAGCAGCCAGGGGGCAGCTAATCAGCCCCAGCATTTT
TRBV7-9,NA,TRBJ2-5,NA,CASSQGPLETQYF,TGTGCCAGCAGCCAAGGCCCACTAGAGACCCAGTACTTC
TRBV27,few,TRBJ2-1,NA,CASSFYPSYNEQFF,TGTGCCAGCAGTTTCTATCCCTCCTACAATGAGCAGTTCTTC
TRBV12-3/TRBV12-4,many,TRBJ1-2,NA,CASSSEGGVNYGYTF,TGTGCCAGCAGTTCCGAAGGGGGAGTAAACTATGGCTACACCTTC